The rows below give T cell receptor beta chains drawn from one sample of a study of T-cell memory formation after mild COVID-19. A single record per CDR3 protein comes from TCRdb applying MiXCR to the 5' RACE reads. The sample contains about 260,000 distinct CDR3 sequences, under 20% of which appear only once. Sequences were obtained from PBMCs or a T cell subset sorted from them (not recorded which). The receptors come from a man in his late teens or twenties who had mild COVID-19 (a few samples of this study predate the infection). Cell type and time point are not known. The CDR3 runs from the conserved cysteine through the conserved F or W. Fields, in order: D gene, V gene, clone size, J gene, CDR3 DNA, CDR3 protein. D genes are given only for firm matches. Size tells how often a clone was seen (once, few, many) or the class of an expanded clone, and some rows leave it out.

>.|TRBV20-1|few|TRBJ1-5
TGCAGTGCTAGACAGGGTATTCTCAGCCAGCCCCAGCATTTT
CSARQGILSQPQHF
>TRBD1|TRBV7-2|.|TRBJ1-1
TGTGCCAGCAGCTTAAACGTTAGGACAGGGGGCGTTACTGAAGCTTTCTTT
CASSLNVRTGGVTEAFF
>.|TRBV7-7|.|TRBJ2-5
TGTGCCAGCAGCTTATCTTCCGGGACACCTTTTCAAGAGACCCAGTACTTC
CASSLSSGTPFQETQYF
>.|TRBV7-2|.|TRBJ1-2
TGTGCCAGCAGCTTAGGGAGGACAGAAGCTAACTATGGCTACACCTTC
CASSLGRTEANYGYTF
>.|TRBV20-1|.|TRBJ2-7
TGCAGTGCCACGTTGGGCAGGGATGTTGAGCAGTACTTC
CSATLGRDVEQYF
>.|TRBV12-3/TRBV12-4|few|TRBJ2-3
TGTGCCAGCAATCCCGGGGGCTCCCACGATACGCAGTATTTT
CASNPGGSHDTQYF
>TRBD1|TRBV30|.|TRBJ1-1
TGTGCCTGGAGTCCGGACAGGGGAGTTTGGGCGAACACTGAAGCTTTCTTT
CAWSPDRGVWANTEAFF
>TRBD1|TRBV18|few|TRBJ2-7
TGTGCCAGCTCACCCCCTCGCTGGACAGGGGGATCTGGGCAGTACTTC
CASSPPRWTGGSGQYF
>TRBD1|TRBV5-1|many|TRBJ2-7
TGCGCCAGCAGCTTGGACAGGGGCTACGAGCAGTACTTC
CASSLDRGYEQYF
>.|TRBV2|.|TRBJ1-4
TGTGCCAGCAGTCTGGACAGTGGGACGGGGAAACTGTTTTTT
CASSLDSGTGKLFF
>TRBD1|TRBV11-2|few|TRBJ2-5
TGTGCCAGCACCCTCTCCAGGGGGCCGGGGGAGACCCAGTACTTC
CASTLSRGPGETQYF
>.|TRBV25-1|few|TRBJ1-4
TGTGCCAGCAGCGATAGGGACGTCTACGGGTTGGATGAAAAACTGTTTTTT
CASSDRDVYGLDEKLFF
>TRBD1|TRBV7-6|.|TRBJ2-1
TGTGCCAGCAGCTTCCACCCCGGGACAGGGAGCAATGAGCAGTTCTTC
CASSFHPGTGSNEQFF
>.|TRBV7-9|.|TRBJ2-6
TGTGCCAGCAGCCCGCGATTAGGGCCTGGGGCCAACGTCCTGACTTTC
CASSPRLGPGANVLTF
>TRBD2|TRBV12-3/TRBV12-4|few|TRBJ2-1
TGTGCCAGCAGTTTAGCGGGGGGGAGGAATGAGCAGTTCTTC
CASSLAGGRNEQFF
>TRBD2|TRBV6-6|.|TRBJ2-1
TGTGCCAGCAGGCCTATAGCGGGGGTAATGGATGAGCAGTTCTTC
CASRPIAGVMDEQFF
>.|TRBV12-3/TRBV12-4|.|TRBJ1-1
TGTGCCAGCAGTGTTCAAAAAGCTTTCTTT
CASSVQKAFF
>.|TRBV6-2/TRBV6-3|.|TRBJ1-1
TGTGCCAGCAGTCGGGACGGTAAGAACGCTGAAGCTTTCTTT
CASSRDGKNAEAFF
>TRBD1|TRBV7-9|few|TRBJ1-6
TGTGCCAGCAGCCGACTGGACAGGGGTGACTCACCCCTCCACTTT
CASSRLDRGDSPLHF
>TRBD2|TRBV6-2/TRBV6-3|.|TRBJ2-3
TGTGCCAGCACCGACCGGGGGACTAGCGAAACAGATACGCAGTATTTT
CASTDRGTSETDTQYF
>.|TRBV7-3|.|TRBJ2-2
TGTGCCAGCAGCACTACTACCGGGGAGCTGTTTTTT
CASSTTTGELFF
>TRBD2|TRBV12-3/TRBV12-4|.|TRBJ2-1
TGTGCCAGCAGCCAGACTAGCGGGTACTACAATGAGCAGTTCTTC
CASSQTSGYYNEQFF
>.|TRBV7-2|few|TRBJ1-2
TGTGCCCTGCTCGGGGGGGCGGGAGGCTACACCTTC
CALLGGAGGYTF
>.|TRBV12-3/TRBV12-4|.|TRBJ1-4
TGTGCCAGCAGTTTATACGGGGGGACTAATGAAAAACTGTTTTTT
CASSLYGGTNEKLFF
>TRBD1|TRBV28|.|TRBJ2-5
TGTGCCAGCAGTCCTTACAGGGGCGCTCAAGAGACCCAGTACTTC
CASSPYRGAQETQYF
>TRBD1|TRBV20-1|few|TRBJ1-2
TGCAGTGCTCCCGCCGGGACAGGGGTTAACTATGGCTACACCTTC
CSAPAGTGVNYGYTF
>TRBD1|TRBV4-3|.|TRBJ2-2
TGCGCCAGCAGCCGCCACAGGGGAATCAACACCGGGGAGCTGTTTTTT
CASSRHRGINTGELFF
>.|TRBV10-2|.|TRBJ2-7
TGCGCCAGCAGTGAGGCGGACAGAGACGAGCAGTACTTC
CASSEADRDEQYF
>TRBD2|TRBV7-2|.|TRBJ2-1
TGTGCCAGCAGCTTCAAGACTAGCGGGGTGGTGGATGAGCAGTTCTTC
CASSFKTSGVVDEQFF
>TRBD1|TRBV23-1|few|TRBJ2-4
TGCGCCAGCAGTCAATCGAGACAGGGCCTAAACATTCAGTACTTC
CASSQSRQGLNIQYF
>.|TRBV29-1|.|TRBJ1-1
TGCAGCGTGGGACATCACACGGAAGACACTGAAGCTTTCTTT
CSVGHHTEDTEAFF
>.|TRBV4-1|few|TRBJ2-2
TGCGCCAGCAGCCAAGATGGCAGCGGAGATTTTTGGGGGGAGCTGTTTTTT
CASSQDGSGDFWGELFF
>TRBD1|TRBV12-3/TRBV12-4|.|TRBJ2-7
TGTGCCAGCAGTTTATCATGGACAGGGGTTGACTCTGTAATCCACGAGCAGTACTTC
CASSLSWTGVDSVIHEQYF